The TCR beta chain under discussion was sequenced for a study of siplizumab effects on memory and regulatory T cells. Only in-frame clones appear in the TCRdb table, and some are missing; sequencing was by immunoSEQ multiplex PCR. The data show some 100,000 clones, 90% to 95% seen once. The germline V gene has CDR1 LNHDA and CDR2 SQIVND (reference sequence). The CDR3 is made up of 17 amino acids. The V and J ends lost 1 base and 4 bases respectively, with 17 bases between them. On this clone itself: Its antigen is not known.

Findings and limits, study-wide: Left unconfirmed was the suppressive function of proliferating Tregs from siplizumab cultures. Naive T cells appeared more diverse than memory cells and seemed to be major alloresponse contributors.

The chain carries TRBV19 and TRBJ2-1; possible D gene TRBD1, 6 bases. The sample taken for sequencing was CD8+ T cells sorted from blood. The receptor's source is a human donor in good health. CDR3 in amino acids: CASSIGSGALLYNEQFF. The CDR3 nucleotides are TGTGCCAGTAGTATAGGATCAGGGGCGTTGTTGTACAATGAGCAGTTCTTC.